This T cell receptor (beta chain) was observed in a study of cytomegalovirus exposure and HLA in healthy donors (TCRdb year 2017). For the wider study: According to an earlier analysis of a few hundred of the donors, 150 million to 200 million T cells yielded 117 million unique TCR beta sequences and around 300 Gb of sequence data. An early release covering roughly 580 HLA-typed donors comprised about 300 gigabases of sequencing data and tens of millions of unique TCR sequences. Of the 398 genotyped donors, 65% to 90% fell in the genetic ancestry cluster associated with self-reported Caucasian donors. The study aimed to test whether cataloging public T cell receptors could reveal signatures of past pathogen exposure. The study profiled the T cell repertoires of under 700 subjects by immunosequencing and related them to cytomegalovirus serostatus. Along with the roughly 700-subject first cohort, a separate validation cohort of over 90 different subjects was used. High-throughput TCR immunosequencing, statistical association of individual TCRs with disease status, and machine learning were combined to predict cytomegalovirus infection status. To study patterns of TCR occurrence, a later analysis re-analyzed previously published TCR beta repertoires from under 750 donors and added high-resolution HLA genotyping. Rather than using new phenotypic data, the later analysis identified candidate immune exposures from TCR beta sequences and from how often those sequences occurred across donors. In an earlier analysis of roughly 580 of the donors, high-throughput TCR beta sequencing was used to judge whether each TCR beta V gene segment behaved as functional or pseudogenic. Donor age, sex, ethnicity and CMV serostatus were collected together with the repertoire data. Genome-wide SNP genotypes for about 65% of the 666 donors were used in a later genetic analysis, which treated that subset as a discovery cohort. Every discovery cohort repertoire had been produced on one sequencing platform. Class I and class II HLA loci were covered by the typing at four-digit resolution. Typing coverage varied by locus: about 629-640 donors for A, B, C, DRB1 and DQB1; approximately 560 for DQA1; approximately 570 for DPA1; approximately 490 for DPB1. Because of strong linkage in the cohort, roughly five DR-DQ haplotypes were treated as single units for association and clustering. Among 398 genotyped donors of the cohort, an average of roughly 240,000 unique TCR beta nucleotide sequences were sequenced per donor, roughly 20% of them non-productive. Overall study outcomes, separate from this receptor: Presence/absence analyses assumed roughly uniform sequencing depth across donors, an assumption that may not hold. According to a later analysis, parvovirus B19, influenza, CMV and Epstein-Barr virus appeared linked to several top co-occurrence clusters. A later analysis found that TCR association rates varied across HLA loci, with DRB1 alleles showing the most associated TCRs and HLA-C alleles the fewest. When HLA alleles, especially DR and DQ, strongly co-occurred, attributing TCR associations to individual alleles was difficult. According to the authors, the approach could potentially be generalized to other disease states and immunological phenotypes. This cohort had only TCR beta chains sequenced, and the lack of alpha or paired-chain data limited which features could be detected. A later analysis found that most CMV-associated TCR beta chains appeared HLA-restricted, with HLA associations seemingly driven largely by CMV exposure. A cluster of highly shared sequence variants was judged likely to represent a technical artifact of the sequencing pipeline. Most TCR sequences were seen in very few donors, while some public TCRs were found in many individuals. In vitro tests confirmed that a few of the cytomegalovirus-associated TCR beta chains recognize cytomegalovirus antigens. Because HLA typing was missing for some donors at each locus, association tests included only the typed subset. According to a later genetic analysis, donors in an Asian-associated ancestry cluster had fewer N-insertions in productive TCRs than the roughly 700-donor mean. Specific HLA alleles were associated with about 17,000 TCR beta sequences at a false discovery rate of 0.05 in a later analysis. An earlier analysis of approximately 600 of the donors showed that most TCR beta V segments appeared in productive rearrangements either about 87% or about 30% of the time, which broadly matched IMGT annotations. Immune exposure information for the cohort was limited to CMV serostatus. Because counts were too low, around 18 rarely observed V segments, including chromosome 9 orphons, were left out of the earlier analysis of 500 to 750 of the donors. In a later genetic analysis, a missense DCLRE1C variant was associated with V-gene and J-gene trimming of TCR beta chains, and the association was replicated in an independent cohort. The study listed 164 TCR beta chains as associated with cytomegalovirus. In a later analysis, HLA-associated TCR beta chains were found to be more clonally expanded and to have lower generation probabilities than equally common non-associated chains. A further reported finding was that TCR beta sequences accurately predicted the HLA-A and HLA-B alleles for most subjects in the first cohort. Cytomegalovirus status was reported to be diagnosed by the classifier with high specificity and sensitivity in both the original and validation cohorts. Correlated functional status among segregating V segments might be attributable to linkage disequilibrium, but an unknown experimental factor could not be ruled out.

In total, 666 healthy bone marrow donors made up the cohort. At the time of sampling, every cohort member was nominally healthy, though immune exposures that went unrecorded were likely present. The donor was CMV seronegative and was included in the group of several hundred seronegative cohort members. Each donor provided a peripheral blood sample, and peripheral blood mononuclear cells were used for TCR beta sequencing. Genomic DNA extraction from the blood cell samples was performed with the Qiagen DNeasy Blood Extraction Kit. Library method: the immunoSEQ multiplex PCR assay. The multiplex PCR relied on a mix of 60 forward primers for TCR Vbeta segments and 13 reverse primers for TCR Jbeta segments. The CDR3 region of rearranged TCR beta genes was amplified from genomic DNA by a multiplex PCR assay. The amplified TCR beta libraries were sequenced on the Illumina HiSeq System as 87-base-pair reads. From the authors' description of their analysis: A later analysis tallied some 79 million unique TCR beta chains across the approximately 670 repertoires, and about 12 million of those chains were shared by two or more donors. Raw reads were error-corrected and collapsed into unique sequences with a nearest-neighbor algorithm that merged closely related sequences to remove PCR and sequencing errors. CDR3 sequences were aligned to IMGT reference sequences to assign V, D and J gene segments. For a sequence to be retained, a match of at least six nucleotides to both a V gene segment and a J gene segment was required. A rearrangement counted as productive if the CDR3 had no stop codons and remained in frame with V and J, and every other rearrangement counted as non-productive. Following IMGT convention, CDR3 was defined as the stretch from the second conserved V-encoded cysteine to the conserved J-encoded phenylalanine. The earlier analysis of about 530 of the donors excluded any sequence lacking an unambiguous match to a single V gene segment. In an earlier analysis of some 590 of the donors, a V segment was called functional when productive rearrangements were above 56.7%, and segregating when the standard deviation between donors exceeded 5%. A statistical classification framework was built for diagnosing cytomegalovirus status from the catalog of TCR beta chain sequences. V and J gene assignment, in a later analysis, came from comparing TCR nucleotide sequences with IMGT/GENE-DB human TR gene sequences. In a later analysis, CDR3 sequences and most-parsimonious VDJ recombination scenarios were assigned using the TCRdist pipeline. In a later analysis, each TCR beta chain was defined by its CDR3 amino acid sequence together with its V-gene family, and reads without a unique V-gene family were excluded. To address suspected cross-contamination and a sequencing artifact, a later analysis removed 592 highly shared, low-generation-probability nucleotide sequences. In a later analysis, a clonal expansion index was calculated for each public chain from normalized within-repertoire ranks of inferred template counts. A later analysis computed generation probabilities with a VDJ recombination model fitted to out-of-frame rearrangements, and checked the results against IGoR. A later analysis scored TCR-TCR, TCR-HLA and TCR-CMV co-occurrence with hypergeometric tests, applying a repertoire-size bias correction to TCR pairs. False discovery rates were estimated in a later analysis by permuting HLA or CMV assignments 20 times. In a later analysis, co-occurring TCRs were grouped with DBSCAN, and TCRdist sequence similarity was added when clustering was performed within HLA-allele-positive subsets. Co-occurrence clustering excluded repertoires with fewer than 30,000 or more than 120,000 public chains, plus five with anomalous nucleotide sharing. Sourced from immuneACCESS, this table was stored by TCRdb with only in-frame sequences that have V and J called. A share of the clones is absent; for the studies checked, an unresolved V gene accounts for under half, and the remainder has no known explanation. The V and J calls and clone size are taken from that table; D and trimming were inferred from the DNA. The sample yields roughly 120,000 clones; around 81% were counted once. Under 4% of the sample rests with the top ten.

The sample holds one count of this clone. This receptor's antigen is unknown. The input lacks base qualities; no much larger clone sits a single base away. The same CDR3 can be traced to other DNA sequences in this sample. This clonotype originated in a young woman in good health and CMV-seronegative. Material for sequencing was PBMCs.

The DNA sequence is given as TGTGCCAGCACACGACAGGGCCGGCCTAATCAGCCCCAGCATTTT. It specifies CASTRQGRPNQPQHF. Recombination linked TRBV6-1 to TRBJ1-5; 7 bases in the middle match TRBD1. V is trimmed back by 7 bases and J by 4 bases, and the junction contains 10 bases that no gene match accounts for. From the cysteine through the phenylalanine, the CDR3 covers 15 amino acids. Of all the DNA, just the CDR3 is kept, 45 bases in frame from base 1. In the germline V gene, CDR1 corresponds to MNHNS and CDR2 to SASEGT.